Shown below are 18 T cell receptor beta chains from a single sample sequenced in a study of blood T cell repertoires in COVID-19. Assay: immunoSEQ multiplex PCR; the TCRdb copy retains only in-frame clones and omits some. The sample includes about 81,000 clones, around 80% of them seen just once. The sequenced material came from peripheral blood. All receptors derive from a human donor in a cohort sampled during active COVID-19.

This chain links TRBV6-5 with TRBJ1-5; TRBD1 agrees at 9 bases. Germline CDR1 is MNHEY and CDR2 is SVGAGI. CDR3 length: 15 amino acids. Unmatched junction bases numbered 8, after V lost 6 bases and J lost 5 bases. In DNA form, the CDR3 reads TGTGCCAGCAGGGGGGACAGGGCCTTTCATCAGCCCCAGCATTTT. Translating gives CASRGDRAFHQPQHF.

The rearrangement uses TRBV2 and TRBJ2-1, with TRBD2 identical over 11 bases. Germline V lookup: CDR1 SNHLY, CDR2 FYNNEI. The J segment lost 5 bases and the V segment lost 7 bases, leaving 7 bases of the junction unmatched. This CDR3 region has 15 residues. CDR3 coding DNA: TGTGCCAGCAAATTTGAGACTAGCGGGGACAATGAGCAGTTCTTC. This sequence encodes CASKFETSGDNEQFF.

The V and J genes are TRBV6-4 and TRBJ2-3; 9 bases align to TRBD2. V was pared by 6 bases and J by 5 bases, with 9 bases of the junction left unmatched. This CDR3 has 15 residues. The germline CDR1 and CDR2 sequences are MRHNA and SNTAGT. The CDR3, as DNA: TGTGCCAGCAGCAGGCGCCGCGGGGGGGAAGATACGCAGTATTTT. Its translation: CASSRRRGGEDTQYF.

The genes are TRBV19 and TRBJ1-4; 9 nucleotides match TRBD1. Germline CDR1 is LNHDA and CDR2 is SQIVND (reference sequence). The CDR3 is 14 amino acids. Losses at the gene ends were 4 bases for V and 5 bases for J; bases not matched to a gene: 2. The CDR3 is CASSTGQGNEKLFF. CDR3 nucleotide sequence: TGTGCCAGTAGTACGGGACAGGGCAATGAAAAACTGTTTTTT.

V gene TRBV5-4 combines with J gene TRBJ1-1; D may be TRBD1 (6 bases). CDR1 and CDR2 from the germline V gene are SGHNT and YYREEE (reference sequence). CDR3 length: 14 residues. V lost 4 bases and J lost 3, with 13 bases in between. DNA for the CDR3: TGTGCCAGCAGCCTGGGGTGGACAGACACTGAAGCTTTCTTT. This gives the protein CASSLGWTDTEAFF.

The V and J genes are TRBV4-1 and TRBJ2-7; the match to TRBD2 covers 7 bases. The CDR3 runs 15 residues. The junction had 7 bases not matched to a gene; V was cut back by 5 bases and J by 0 bases. CDR1 is MGHRA, CDR2 YSYEKL, per germline. The CDR3: CASSGGLLSSYEQYF. CDR3 sequence (DNA): TGCGCCAGCAGCGGGGGACTACTAAGCTCCTACGAGCAGTACTTC.

This clone was observed at least ten times. DNA of the CDR3: TGTGCCAGCAGCCAAGACCCGGGATCCTATTCACCCCTCCACTTT. Translation gives CASSQDPGSYSPLHF. The chain joins TRBV3-1 (or the pseudogene TRBV3-2) to TRBJ1-6; D call uncertain. The CDR3 is made up of 15 amino acids. Germline V gene data show CDR1 as LGHDT and CDR2 as YNNKEL (reference sequence). With 0 bases removed from V and 8 bases from J, the gap between germline ends came to 11 bases.

The V call is TRBV7-3, the J call TRBJ2-2, with D tentatively TRBD1 (6 bases). CDR3 size: 14 residues. V was pared by 5 bases and J by 7 bases, with 14 bases between. Germline V gene data show CDR1 as SGHTA and CDR2 as FQGTGA. DNA of the CDR3: TGTGCCAGCAGCCCCCGAGGGGGAGTCGGGGAGCTGTTTTTT. Its protein product is CASSPRGGVGELFF.

This rearrangement joins TRBV11-2 to TRBJ1-5; possible D gene TRBD1, 5 bases. V lost 0 bases and J 5 bases, leaving 11 bases between the germline ends. This CDR3 comprises 15 residues. Germline V CDR1 and CDR2: SGHAT, FQNNGV. This CDR3 reads CASSLERGVDQPQHF. The CDR3, as DNA: TGTGCCAGCAGCTTAGAAAGGGGTGTCGATCAGCCCCAGCATTTT.

V and J are TRBV7-9 and TRBJ1-2; no clear D. Germline V CDR1 and CDR2: SEHNR, FQNEAQ (reference sequence). The V gene lost 7 bases and the J gene lost 0 bases, with 15 bases spanning the gap. The CDR3 covers 15 residues. In DNA, the CDR3 is TGTGCCAGCACCAACCCGGGAGCTACTAACTATGGCTACACCTTC. The encoded protein is CASTNPGATNYGYTF.

V gene TRBV5-8 combines with J gene TRBJ2-7; perhaps TRBD1 as D (5 bases). The V end lost 0 bases, the J end lost 6 bases, and 13 bases lay between the germline ends. The CDR3 runs 14 residues. Germline V gene data show CDR1 as SGHTS and CDR2 as YDEGEE. CDR3 sequence: CASSLVGQGIEQYF. CDR3 sequence (DNA): TGTGCCAGCAGCTTGGTGGGGCAGGGTATCGAGCAGTACTTC.

The V and J genes are TRBV7-9 and TRBJ1-1, with 10 bases aligning to TRBD1. V was pared by 4 bases and J by 1 base, with 9 bases of the junction left unmatched. CDR1 is SEHNR, CDR2 FQNEAQ, per germline (reference sequence). CDR3 size: 17 residues. The CDR3 bases are TGTGCCAGCAGCTCACAAGGACAGGGGGACTCGAACACTGAAGCTTTCTTT. It encodes CASSSQGQGDSNTEAFF.

This sequence joins TRBV2 and TRBJ1-1; D may be TRBD1 (6 bases). Germline loops: CDR1 SNHLY, CDR2 FYNNEI. This CDR3 is built from 13 residues. V shed 6 bases and J shed 4 bases, with 12 bases lying between them. CDR3 sequence reads: CASRSDRSTEAFF. The CDR3 DNA sequence: TGTGCCAGCAGGAGCGACAGGTCCACTGAAGCTTTCTTT.

The chain joins TRBV4-2 to TRBJ1-5; D is possibly TRBD1 (5 bases). Per germline, CDR1 LGHNA and CDR2 YNFKEQ. The CDR3 is 14 residues long. Trimming removed 1 base from V and 5 bases from J, with 9 bases in between. The CDR3 DNA is TGTGCCAGCAGCCAAGGGGGGAGGGATCAGCCCCAGCATTTT. It specifies CASSQGGRDQPQHF.

This chain uses TRBV19 with TRBJ1-5, with unresolved D. CDR3 length equals 13 residues. Trimming took off 1 base at V and 6 bases at J, with 7 bases between the two ends. Germline assignment: CDR1 LNHDA and CDR2 SQIVND (reference sequence). CDR3 residues: CASSIVDFQPQHF. CDR3 in DNA: TGTGCCAGTAGTATAGTCGACTTTCAGCCCCAGCATTTT.

The count of this clone is one. The rearrangement uses TRBV18 and TRBJ2-4, with a possible D match to TRBD2 (6 bases). Germline V gene lookup returns CDR1 KGHSH and CDR2 LQKENI. This CDR3 is 15 amino acids long. Trimming cost V 3 bases and J 1 base, with 10 bases left between them. In DNA, the CDR3 is TGTGCCAGCTCACCGGAGGGGATGGCCAAAAACATTCAGTACTTC. This codes for CASSPEGMAKNIQYF.

This rearrangement joins TRBV11-2 to TRBJ2-4; 7 positions agree with TRBD2. This CDR3 is built from 14 residues. The trim removed 5 bases at V and 15 bases at J, leaving 16 bases unmatched. Germline V gene sequence: CDR1 SGHAT, CDR2 FQNNGV. This CDR3 reads CASSPAPPTSPGYF. The DNA of the CDR3 is TGTGCCAGCAGCCCAGCCCCTCCGACTAGCCCGGGGTACTTC.

This rearrangement joins TRBV10-3 to TRBJ1-3; D remains unclear. The CDR3 runs 12 residues. Germline-derived CDR1 and CDR2 are ENHRY and SYGVKD. With 7 bases removed from V and 4 bases from J, the gap between germline ends came to 8 bases. This CDR3 reads CAINDSGNTIYF. CDR3 coding DNA: TGTGCCATCAATGACTCGGGAAACACCATATATTTT.